This TCR beta chain was sequenced during a study of shared clonotypes between healthy human individuals. Study background: A donor's plate count was three for CD4 naive and three for CD4 memory; CD8 naive had two and CD8 memory one.

Profiled with immunoSEQ multiplex PCR; TCRdb holds only in-frame clones, not every one. Of about 2.4 million clones in the sample, 90% to 95% were seen once. The ends were cut back, 6 bases at V and 3 bases at J, with 5 bases in the middle. This CDR3 has 11 residues. Germline V gene sequence: CDR1 SGHDT, CDR2 YYEEEE. The sequence was collected from a man between 18 and 29 years old in good health. The rearrangement uses TRBV5-6 and TRBJ2-3; D is ambiguous. Sequencing input: naive CD4+ T cells sorted from blood. Subset meaning: CD45RA+ positively selected. CDR3 bases: TGTGCCAGCACCTCAACAGATACGCAGTATTTT. Encoded protein: CASTSTDTQYF.